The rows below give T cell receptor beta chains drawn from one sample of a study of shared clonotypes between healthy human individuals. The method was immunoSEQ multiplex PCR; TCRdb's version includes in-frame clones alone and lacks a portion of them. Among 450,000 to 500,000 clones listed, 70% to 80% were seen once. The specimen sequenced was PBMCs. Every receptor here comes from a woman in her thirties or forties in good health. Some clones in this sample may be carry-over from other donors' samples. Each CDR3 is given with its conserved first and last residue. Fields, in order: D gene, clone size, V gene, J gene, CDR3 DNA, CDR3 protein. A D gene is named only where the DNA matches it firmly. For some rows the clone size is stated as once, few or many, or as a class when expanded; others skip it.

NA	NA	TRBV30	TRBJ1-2	TGTGCCTGGAGCGCCCATGAGGGGGATGGCTACACCTTC	CAWSAHEGDGYTF
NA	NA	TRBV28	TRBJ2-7	TGTGCCAGCGAGGGCAGGACTTACGAGCAGTACTTC	CASEGRTYEQYF
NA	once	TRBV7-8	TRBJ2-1	TGTGCCAGCAGCTTATCTCCAGGGCTGGCCTCCTACAATGAGCAGTTCTTC	CASSLSPGLASYNEQFF
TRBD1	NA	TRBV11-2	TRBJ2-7	TGTGCCAGCAGCTTGGACCGGGGACAGTCCTACGAGCAGTACTTC	CASSLDRGQSYEQYF
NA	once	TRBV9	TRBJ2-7	TGTGCCAGCAGCGTAGATGCGGGAAGGGGCGAGCAGTACTTC	CASSVDAGRGEQYF
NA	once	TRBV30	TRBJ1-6	TGTGCCTGGAGTGACACCGTGGACAGTCTCCACTTT	CAWSDTVDSLHF
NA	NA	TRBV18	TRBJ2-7	TGTGCCAGCTCACCGGTACAAAGGGGAACTAGTGAGCAGTACTTC	CASSPVQRGTSEQYF
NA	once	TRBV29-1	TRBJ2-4	TGCAGCGTGCCTGAGGGCCATCAATACATTCAGTACTTC	CSVPEGHQYIQYF
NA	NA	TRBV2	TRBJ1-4	TGTGCCAGCAGCGGATCAGGAGCAACTAATGAAAAACTGTTTTTT	CASSGSGATNEKLFF
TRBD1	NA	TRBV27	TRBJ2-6	TGTGCCAGCAGTCCGGGACAGGGATTGCCTGGGGCCAACGTCCTGACTTTC	CASSPGQGLPGANVLTF
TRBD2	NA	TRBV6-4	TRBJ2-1	TGTGCCAGCAGCACTAGCGGGGGGAACCACAATGAGCAGTTCTTC	CASSTSGGNHNEQFF